The present entry profiles one T cell receptor beta chain with its context. The antigen it recognizes is unknown. The input lacks base qualities; no much larger clone sits a single base away. These data come from a study of blood T cell repertoires in COVID-19 (dated by TCRdb to the early 2020s). Regarding the complete study: Samples covering the acute and convalescent phases of COVID-19 were provided by collaborators in the United States, Italy and Spain. The prospective study material was composed of cDNA or gDNA derived from T cells, B-cell-depleted T cells, or PBMCs. A freely available public database, intended as a resource for researchers studying the immune response to SARS-CoV-2, is where the repertoires were released. Where available, HLA class I and class II types were taken from metadata supplied by the sample provider and were not determined by assay-based typing. Sample metadata almost always included a de-identified subject ID, COVID-19 status, age in years and sex. The samples were drawn from two sources: the first 160 participants of the ongoing ImmuneRACE study, and 1,200 or so subjects contributed by 6 global collaborators. Subjects who had been exposed to COVID-19, were actively infected with it, or had recovered from it provided the deeply sampled blood TCRbeta repertoires that made up the dataset.

The immunoSEQ Assay, a bias-controlled multiplex PCR, was used to amplify TCRbeta CDR3 regions from genomic DNA. The paper's data handling went like this. The number of nucleated cells in each sample was estimated by amplification of reference gene primers within the assay. To quantify the absolute abundance of each unique TCRbeta CDR3 rearrangement, sequence reads were collapsed and filtered. Productive Simpson clonality was computed per sample as the square root of Simpson's diversity index over productive rearrangements. TCRdb holds this immuneACCESS table with in-frame rearrangements only. Some clones are missing; in checked studies, unresolved V genes explain under half, and the rest has no known cause. The DNA gave D and trimming, while V, J and clone size come from that table. This sample lists around 450,000 clones; approximately 90% were detected once. In total, the top ten clones hold 1.5% to 2% of the sample.

Participants in the prospective study were enrolled through a virtual design, were aged roughly 18 to 95 years, and lived in roughly 24 United States geographic areas. In the prospective study, cohorts were assigned on the basis of participant-reported clinical history obtained from a screening survey and a study questionnaire. In the prospective study, whole blood, serum and a nasopharyngeal or oropharyngeal swab were collected from each participant by mobile phlebotomists. Participants in the prospective study had the option to provide additional blood draws and questionnaires over a 2-month period. Before DNA extraction, blood samples from the prospective study were shipped at room temperature or frozen. The paper as a whole reports these results and caveats: The amount of clinical and demographic metadata varied by source and participant and was provided uncurated.

From the cysteine through the phenylalanine, the CDR3 covers 14 amino acids. Of the read, only the CDR3 DNA is kept; its 42 bases are in frame from base 1. The germline V gene sets CDR1 to MDHEN and CDR2 to SYDVKM. V trim: 6 bases; J trim: 1 base; unmatched bases: 5. Sample: PBMCs or T cells enriched from blood (not recorded which). The chain is encoded by TRBV28 joined to TRBJ2-7; TRBD1 agrees with 8 junctional bases. This sequence was found in a woman between 18 and 29 years old with acute COVID-19. The CDR3: CASRAGGASYEQYF. Read as DNA, the sequence is TGTGCCAGCAGGGCAGGGGGCGCGTCCTACGAGCAGTACTTC.